This TCR beta chain comes out of a study of cytomegalovirus exposure and HLA in healthy donors. For the study at large: As released early, the data held about 85 million unique TCRs from HLA-typed donors.

Findings and limits, study-wide: Cytomegalovirus-associated TCR beta chains were listed, numbering some 170.

Notes on this clone: Its specificity is not known.

The PCR used 60 Vbeta and 13 Jbeta primers. Method: immunoSEQ multiplex PCR; TCRdb's copy keeps in-frame clones and lacks some. The sample has under 200,000 clones, about 70% seen once. Germline values: CDR1 LNHNV, CDR2 YYDKDF (reference sequence). V dropped 3 bases and J dropped 2; count of bases not matched to a gene: 9. The CDR3 runs 16 residues. The rearrangement links TRBV15 to TRBJ1-2; TRBD1 matches at 7 bases. This TCR derives from a woman aged 18-30 years in good health and CMV-seropositive. Sequenced input: PBMCs. The CDR3 nucleotides read TGTGCCACCAGCAGGACCCGAGGGACAGCGAACTATGGCTACACCTTC. This translates into CATSRTRGTANYGYTF.